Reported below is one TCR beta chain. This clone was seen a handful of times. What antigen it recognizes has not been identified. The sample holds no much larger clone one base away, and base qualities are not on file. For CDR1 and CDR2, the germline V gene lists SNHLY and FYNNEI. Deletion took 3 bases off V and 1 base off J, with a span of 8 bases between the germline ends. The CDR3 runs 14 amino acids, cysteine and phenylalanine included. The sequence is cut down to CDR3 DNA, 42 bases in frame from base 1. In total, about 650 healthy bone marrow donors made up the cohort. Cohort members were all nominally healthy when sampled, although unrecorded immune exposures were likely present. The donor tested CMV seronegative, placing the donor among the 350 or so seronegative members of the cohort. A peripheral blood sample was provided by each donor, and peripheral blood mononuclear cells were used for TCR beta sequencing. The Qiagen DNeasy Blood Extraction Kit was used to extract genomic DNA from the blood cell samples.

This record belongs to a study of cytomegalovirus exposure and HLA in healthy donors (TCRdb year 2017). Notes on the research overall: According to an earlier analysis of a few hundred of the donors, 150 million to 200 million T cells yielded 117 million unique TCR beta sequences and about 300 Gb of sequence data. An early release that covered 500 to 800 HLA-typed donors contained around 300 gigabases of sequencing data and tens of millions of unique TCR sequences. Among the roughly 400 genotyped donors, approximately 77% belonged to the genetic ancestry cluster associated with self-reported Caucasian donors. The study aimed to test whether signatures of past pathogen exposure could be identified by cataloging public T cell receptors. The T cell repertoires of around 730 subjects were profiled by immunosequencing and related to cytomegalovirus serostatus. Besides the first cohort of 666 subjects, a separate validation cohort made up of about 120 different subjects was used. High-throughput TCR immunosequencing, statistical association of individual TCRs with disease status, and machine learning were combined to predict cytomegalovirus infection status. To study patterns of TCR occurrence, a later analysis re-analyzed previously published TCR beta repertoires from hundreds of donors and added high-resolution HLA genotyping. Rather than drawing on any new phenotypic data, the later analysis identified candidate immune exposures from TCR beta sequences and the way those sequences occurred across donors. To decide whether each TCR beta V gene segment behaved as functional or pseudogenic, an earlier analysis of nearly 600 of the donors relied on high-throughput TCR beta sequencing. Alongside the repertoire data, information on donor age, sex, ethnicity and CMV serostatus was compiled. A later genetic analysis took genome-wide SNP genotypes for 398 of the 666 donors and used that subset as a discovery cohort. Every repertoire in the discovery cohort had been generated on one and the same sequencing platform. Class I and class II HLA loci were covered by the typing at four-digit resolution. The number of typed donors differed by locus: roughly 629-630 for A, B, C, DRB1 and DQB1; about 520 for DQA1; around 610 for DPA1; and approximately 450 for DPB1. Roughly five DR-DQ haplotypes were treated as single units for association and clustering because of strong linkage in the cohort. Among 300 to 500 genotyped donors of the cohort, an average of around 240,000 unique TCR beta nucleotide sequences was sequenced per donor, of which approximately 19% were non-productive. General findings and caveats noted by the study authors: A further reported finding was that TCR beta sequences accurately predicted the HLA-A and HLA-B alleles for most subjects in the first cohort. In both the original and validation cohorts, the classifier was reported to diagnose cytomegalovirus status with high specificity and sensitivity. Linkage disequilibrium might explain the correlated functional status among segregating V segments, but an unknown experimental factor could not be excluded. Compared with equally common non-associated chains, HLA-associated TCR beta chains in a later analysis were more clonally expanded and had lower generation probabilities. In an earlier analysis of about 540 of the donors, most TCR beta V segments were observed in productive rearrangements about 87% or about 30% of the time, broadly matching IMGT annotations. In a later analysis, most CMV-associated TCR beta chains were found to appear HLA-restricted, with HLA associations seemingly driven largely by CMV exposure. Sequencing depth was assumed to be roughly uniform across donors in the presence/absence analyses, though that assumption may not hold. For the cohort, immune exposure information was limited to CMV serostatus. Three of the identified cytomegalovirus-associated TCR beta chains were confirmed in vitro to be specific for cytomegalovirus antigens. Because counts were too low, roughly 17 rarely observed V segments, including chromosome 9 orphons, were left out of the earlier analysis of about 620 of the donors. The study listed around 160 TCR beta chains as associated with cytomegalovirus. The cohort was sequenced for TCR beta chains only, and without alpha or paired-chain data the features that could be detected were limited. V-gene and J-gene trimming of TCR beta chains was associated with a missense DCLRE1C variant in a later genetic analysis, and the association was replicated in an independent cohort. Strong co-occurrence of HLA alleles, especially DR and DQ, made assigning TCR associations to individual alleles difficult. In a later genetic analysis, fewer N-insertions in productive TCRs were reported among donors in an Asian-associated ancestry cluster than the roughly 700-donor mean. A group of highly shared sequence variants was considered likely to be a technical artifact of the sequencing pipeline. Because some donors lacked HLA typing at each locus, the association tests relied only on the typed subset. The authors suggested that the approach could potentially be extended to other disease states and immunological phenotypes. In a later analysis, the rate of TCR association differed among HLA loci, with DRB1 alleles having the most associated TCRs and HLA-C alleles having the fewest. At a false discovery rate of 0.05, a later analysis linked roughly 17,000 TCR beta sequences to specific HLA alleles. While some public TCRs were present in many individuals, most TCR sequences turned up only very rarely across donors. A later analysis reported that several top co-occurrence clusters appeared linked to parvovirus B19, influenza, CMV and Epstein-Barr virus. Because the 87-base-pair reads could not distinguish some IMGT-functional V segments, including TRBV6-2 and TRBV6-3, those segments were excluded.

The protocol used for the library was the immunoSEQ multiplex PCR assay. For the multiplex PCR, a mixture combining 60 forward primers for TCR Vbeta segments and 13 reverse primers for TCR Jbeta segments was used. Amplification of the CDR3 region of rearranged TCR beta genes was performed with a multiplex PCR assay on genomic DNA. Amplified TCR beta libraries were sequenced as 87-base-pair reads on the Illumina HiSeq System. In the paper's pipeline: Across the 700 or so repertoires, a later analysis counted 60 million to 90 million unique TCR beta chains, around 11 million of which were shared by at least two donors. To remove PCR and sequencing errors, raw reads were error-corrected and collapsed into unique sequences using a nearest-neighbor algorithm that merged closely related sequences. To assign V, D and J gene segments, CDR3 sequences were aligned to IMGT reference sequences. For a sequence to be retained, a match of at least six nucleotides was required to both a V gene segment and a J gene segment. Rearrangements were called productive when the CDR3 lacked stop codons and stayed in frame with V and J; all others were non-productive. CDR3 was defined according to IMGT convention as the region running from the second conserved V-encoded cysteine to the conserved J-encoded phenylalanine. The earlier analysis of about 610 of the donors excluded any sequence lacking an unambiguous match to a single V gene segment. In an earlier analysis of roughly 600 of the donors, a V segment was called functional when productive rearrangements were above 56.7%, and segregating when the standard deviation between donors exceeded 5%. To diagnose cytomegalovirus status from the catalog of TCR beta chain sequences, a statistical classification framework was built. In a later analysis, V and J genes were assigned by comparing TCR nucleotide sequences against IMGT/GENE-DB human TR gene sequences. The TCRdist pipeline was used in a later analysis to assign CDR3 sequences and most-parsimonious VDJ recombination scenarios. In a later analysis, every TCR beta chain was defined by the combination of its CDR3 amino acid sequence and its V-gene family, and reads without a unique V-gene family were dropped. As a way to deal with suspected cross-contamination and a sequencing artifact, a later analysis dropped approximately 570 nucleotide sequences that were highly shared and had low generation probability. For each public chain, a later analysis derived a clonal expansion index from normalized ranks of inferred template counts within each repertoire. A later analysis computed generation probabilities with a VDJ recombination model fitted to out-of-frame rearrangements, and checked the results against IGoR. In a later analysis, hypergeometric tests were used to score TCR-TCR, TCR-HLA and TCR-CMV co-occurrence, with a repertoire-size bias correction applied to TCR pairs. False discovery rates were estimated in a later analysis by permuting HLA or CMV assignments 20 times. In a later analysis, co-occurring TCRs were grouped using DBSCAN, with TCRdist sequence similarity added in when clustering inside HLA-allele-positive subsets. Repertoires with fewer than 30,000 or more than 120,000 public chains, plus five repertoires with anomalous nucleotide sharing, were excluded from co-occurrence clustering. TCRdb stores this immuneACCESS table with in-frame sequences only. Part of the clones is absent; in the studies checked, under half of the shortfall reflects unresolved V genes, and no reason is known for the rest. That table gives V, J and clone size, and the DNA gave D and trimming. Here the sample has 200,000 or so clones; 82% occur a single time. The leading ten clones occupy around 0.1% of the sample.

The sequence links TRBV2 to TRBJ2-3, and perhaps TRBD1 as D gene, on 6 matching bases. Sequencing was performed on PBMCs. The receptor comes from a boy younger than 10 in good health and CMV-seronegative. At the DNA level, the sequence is TGTGCCAGCAGTGAGGGGGCGGGCACAGATACGCAGTATTTT. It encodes CASSEGAGTDTQYF.